This T cell receptor beta chain was found in a study of blood T cells in healthy people across ages. Study-wide points: Long-lived donors had more naive CD4+ cells and higher diversity than aged donors.

For the second PCR, which ran for about 6 to 12 cycles, a sample-barcoded 5' primer and a J-beta primer mix were used. Any given sample supplied a minimum of 3 million CDR3-containing paired-end reads. A single record per CDR3 protein comes from TCRdb applying MiXCR to the 5' RACE reads. The table lists 850,000 to 950,000 distinct CDR3 sequences, around 30% of them singletons. Note on this clonotype: Its antigen remains unknown.

The sequence came from a woman of 80 years or more in good health. The material sequenced was blood.

CDR3 bases: TGTGCCAGCAGTTTGGCTCCGGACGGAACCTACGAGCAGTACTTC. Translating it yields CASSLAPDGTYEQYF. The chain carries TRBV6-5 and TRBJ2-7, with D hard to call. V was trimmed by 4 bases and J by 2 bases, leaving 15 bases between them. Germline-derived CDR1 and CDR2 are MNHEY and SVGAGI. This CDR3 contains 15 residues.